This is a list of T cell receptor beta chains from one sample in a study of PD-L1 blockade in urothelial cancer. TCRdb's table, derived via immunoSEQ multiplex PCR, lists solely in-frame clones and lacks some. In the table there are 45,000 to 60,000 clones, 70% to 90% of which are singletons. Sequences were derived from PBMCs, sampled around atezolizumab (anti-PD-L1) treatment. The source of these receptors is a man in his fifties or sixties with urothelial cancer. Both conserved end residues are part of each CDR3. The D gene is left open where the match is weak. A row's size may be missing; if present it is once, few, many or a size class.

j_gene: TRBJ2-7
abundance: -
v_gene: TRBV28
d_gene: TRBD1
CDR3aa: CASSFIGQGAEQYF
CDR3nt: TGTGCCAGCAGTTTTATAGGACAGGGTGCCGAGCAGTACTTC

j_gene: TRBJ2-7
abundance: few
v_gene: TRBV15
d_gene: TRBD1
CDR3aa: CATSRRQGNYEQYF
CDR3nt: TGTGCCACCAGCAGAAGACAGGGGAATTACGAGCAGTACTTC

j_gene: TRBJ2-7
abundance: -
v_gene: TRBV28
d_gene: -
CDR3aa: CASSLLGGLVYEQYF
CDR3nt: TGTGCCAGCAGTTTGTTGGGGGGGCTAGTTTACGAGCAGTACTTC

j_gene: TRBJ2-1
abundance: -
v_gene: TRBV5-6
d_gene: TRBD2
CDR3aa: CASSLYSGGRNEQFF
CDR3nt: TGTGCCAGCAGCTTGTACAGCGGGGGGAGGAATGAGCAGTTCTTC

j_gene: TRBJ1-5
abundance: -
v_gene: TRBV19
d_gene: -
CDR3aa: CASSIGGGSNQPQHF
CDR3nt: TGTGCCAGTAGTATAGGAGGGGGAAGCAATCAGCCCCAGCATTTT

j_gene: TRBJ2-1
abundance: medium-sized
v_gene: TRBV4-1
d_gene: -
CDR3aa: CASSQMGGGLDNEQFF
CDR3nt: TGCGCCAGCAGCCAAATGGGGGGGGGCCTCGACAATGAGCAGTTCTTC

j_gene: TRBJ2-1
abundance: -
v_gene: TRBV6-5
d_gene: TRBD1
CDR3aa: CASRGTGAVEQFF
CDR3nt: TGTGCCAGCAGGGGGACAGGGGCGGTTGAGCAGTTCTTC

j_gene: TRBJ1-1
abundance: -
v_gene: TRBV5-4
d_gene: -
CDR3aa: CASSAQRGTEAFF
CDR3nt: TGTGCCAGCAGCGCTCAACGGGGTACTGAAGCTTTCTTT

j_gene: TRBJ2-1
abundance: -
v_gene: TRBV30
d_gene: TRBD2
CDR3aa: CAWGPGGVYNEQFF
CDR3nt: TGTGCCTGGGGACCCGGGGGGGTATACAATGAGCAGTTCTTC

j_gene: TRBJ2-7
abundance: -
v_gene: TRBV6-1
d_gene: -
CDR3aa: CASSEGAGRPHEQYF
CDR3nt: TGTGCCAGCAGTGAAGGGGCGGGGCGTCCCCACGAGCAGTACTTC

j_gene: TRBJ2-3
abundance: -
v_gene: TRBV11-2
d_gene: TRBD2
CDR3aa: CASSLVLAGGPTDTQYF
CDR3nt: TGTGCCAGCAGCTTAGTCCTGGCGGGGGGGCCAACAGATACGCAGTATTTT

j_gene: TRBJ2-2
abundance: -
v_gene: TRBV29-1
d_gene: TRBD1
CDR3aa: CSVRTGGAGELFF
CDR3nt: TGCAGCGTTAGGACAGGTGGGGCCGGGGAGCTGTTTTTT

j_gene: TRBJ2-5
abundance: -
v_gene: TRBV5-1
d_gene: -
CDR3aa: CASSLAVSQETQYF
CDR3nt: TGCGCCAGCAGCTTGGCCGTGTCTCAAGAGACCCAGTACTTC

j_gene: TRBJ2-3
abundance: -
v_gene: TRBV5-6
d_gene: TRBD1
CDR3aa: CASSPGTGWATDTQYF
CDR3nt: TGTGCCAGCAGCCCCGGGACAGGGTGGGCCACAGATACGCAGTATTTT

j_gene: TRBJ2-5
abundance: -
v_gene: TRBV5-1
d_gene: -
CDR3aa: CASSVDNQETQYF
CDR3nt: TGCGCCAGCAGCGTGGACAACCAAGAGACCCAGTACTTC

j_gene: TRBJ1-2
abundance: once
v_gene: TRBV7-6
d_gene: -
CDR3aa: CASSLEAVGGYTF
CDR3nt: TGTGCCAGCAGCTTAGAAGCGGTCGGCGGCTACACCTTC

j_gene: TRBJ2-3
abundance: -
v_gene: TRBV7-2
d_gene: -
CDR3aa: CASSFQNTQYF
CDR3nt: TGTGCCAGCAGCTTTCAAAATACGCAGTATTTT

j_gene: TRBJ2-1
abundance: -
v_gene: TRBV27
d_gene: -
CDR3aa: CASSLYRPSHNEQFF
CDR3nt: TGTGCCAGCAGTTTATACCGTCCTAGCCACAATGAGCAGTTCTTC

j_gene: TRBJ2-7
abundance: -
v_gene: TRBV19
d_gene: TRBD2
CDR3aa: CASSILAGYSYEQYF
CDR3nt: TGTGCCAGTAGTATTCTAGCGGGGTACTCCTACGAGCAGTACTTC

j_gene: TRBJ1-2
abundance: -
v_gene: TRBV10-2
d_gene: TRBD1
CDR3aa: CASSANPGQGDGYTF
CDR3nt: TGCGCCAGCAGTGCCAACCCGGGACAGGGCGATGGCTACACCTTC

j_gene: TRBJ2-1
abundance: -
v_gene: TRBV6-4
d_gene: TRBD1
CDR3aa: CASSRDSHNEQFF
CDR3nt: TGTGCCAGCAGCCGGGACAGCCACAATGAGCAGTTCTTC

j_gene: TRBJ2-1
abundance: -
v_gene: TRBV9
d_gene: TRBD2
CDR3aa: CASSVGGGSEQFF
CDR3nt: TGTGCCAGCAGCGTAGGGGGAGGGAGTGAGCAGTTCTTC

j_gene: TRBJ1-2
abundance: -
v_gene: TRBV27
d_gene: TRBD1
CDR3aa: CASSLTGSYYGYTF
CDR3nt: TGTGCCAGCAGTTTGACAGGGTCTTACTATGGCTACACCTTC

j_gene: TRBJ1-2
abundance: -
v_gene: TRBV5-5
d_gene: -
CDR3aa: CASSLTTGTNYGYTF
CDR3nt: TGTGCCAGCAGCTTAACGACGGGGACAAACTATGGCTACACCTTC

j_gene: TRBJ2-2
abundance: once
v_gene: TRBV6-5
d_gene: -
CDR3aa: CASSQRRLVTGELFF
CDR3nt: TGTGCCAGCAGTCAGAGACGACTAGTAACCGGGGAGCTGTTTTTT

j_gene: TRBJ2-3
abundance: -
v_gene: TRBV7-2
d_gene: TRBD1
CDR3aa: CASSPYRGATQYF
CDR3nt: TGTGCCAGCAGCCCGTACAGGGGGGCTACGCAGTATTTT

j_gene: TRBJ1-6
abundance: -
v_gene: TRBV7-9
d_gene: -
CDR3aa: CASSSDSNNSPLHF
CDR3nt: TGTGCCAGCAGCTCGGACAGCAATAATTCACCCCTCCACTTT

j_gene: TRBJ1-2
abundance: -
v_gene: TRBV18
d_gene: -
CDR3aa: CASSPGVGTFYGYTF
CDR3nt: TGTGCCAGCTCACCAGGTGTCGGGACATTCTATGGCTACACCTTC

j_gene: TRBJ2-3
abundance: -
v_gene: TRBV5-1
d_gene: TRBD2
CDR3aa: CASSLVAGGVDTQYF
CDR3nt: TGCGCCAGCAGCTTGGTAGCGGGGGGTGTAGATACGCAGTATTTT

j_gene: TRBJ2-7
abundance: -
v_gene: TRBV6-5
d_gene: TRBD1
CDR3aa: CASSPYGTGLDEQYF
CDR3nt: TGTGCCAGCAGTCCTTATGGGACAGGGCTCGACGAGCAGTACTTC

j_gene: TRBJ1-5
abundance: once
v_gene: TRBV30
d_gene: TRBD1
CDR3aa: CAWSVPGGSQPQHF
CDR3nt: TGTGCCTGGAGTGTACCAGGGGGCAGCCAGCCCCAGCATTTT

j_gene: TRBJ2-7
abundance: -
v_gene: TRBV7-9
d_gene: TRBD2
CDR3aa: CASSFLYGKSGGAPYEQYF
CDR3nt: TGTGCCAGCAGTTTTCTCTATGGGAAGAGCGGGGGGGCCCCCTACGAGCAGTACTTC

j_gene: TRBJ2-1
abundance: -
v_gene: TRBV6-1
d_gene: -
CDR3aa: CASSEALRGEQFF
CDR3nt: TGTGCCAGCAGTGAAGCGCTCCGCGGTGAGCAGTTCTTC

j_gene: TRBJ2-7
abundance: -
v_gene: TRBV18
d_gene: -
CDR3aa: CASSPGSSYEQYF
CDR3nt: TGTGCCAGCTCACCAGGCTCCTCCTACGAGCAGTACTTC

j_gene: TRBJ1-1
abundance: -
v_gene: TRBV18
d_gene: -
CDR3aa: CASSLSDYPNTEAFF
CDR3nt: TGTGCCAGCTCACTATCGGACTACCCGAACACTGAAGCTTTCTTT

j_gene: TRBJ2-5
abundance: few
v_gene: TRBV7-2
d_gene: TRBD1
CDR3aa: CASSFAGTAQETQYF
CDR3nt: TGTGCCAGCAGCTTCGCCGGGACAGCTCAAGAGACCCAGTACTTC

j_gene: TRBJ1-6
abundance: -
v_gene: TRBV7-9
d_gene: -
CDR3aa: CASSFGDSSPLHF
CDR3nt: TGTGCCAGCAGCTTCGGCGACAGTTCACCCCTCCACTTT

j_gene: TRBJ2-5
abundance: -
v_gene: TRBV29-1
d_gene: TRBD1
CDR3aa: CSGKGQQETQYF
CDR3nt: TGCAGCGGTAAGGGACAGCAAGAGACCCAGTACTTC

j_gene: TRBJ2-2
abundance: -
v_gene: TRBV21-1
d_gene: -
CDR3aa: CASSKYRTRSTGELFF
CDR3nt: TGTGCCAGCAGCAAATACAGGACACGAAGCACCGGGGAGCTGTTTTTT

j_gene: TRBJ2-7
abundance: -
v_gene: TRBV6-5
d_gene: TRBD1
CDR3aa: CASRTGAYEQYF
CDR3nt: TGTGCCAGCAGGACAGGGGCCTACGAGCAGTACTTC

j_gene: TRBJ1-6
abundance: few
v_gene: TRBV4-1
d_gene: TRBD1
CDR3aa: CASSPGDRKNSPLHF
CDR3nt: TGCGCCAGCAGTCCGGGGGACAGGAAGAATTCACCCCTCCACTTT

j_gene: TRBJ1-5
abundance: -
v_gene: TRBV7-9
d_gene: -
CDR3aa: CASSVHGGSNQPQHF
CDR3nt: TGTGCCAGCAGTGTCCATGGAGGGAGCAATCAGCCCCAGCATTTT

j_gene: TRBJ2-7
abundance: few
v_gene: TRBV19
d_gene: TRBD1
CDR3aa: CASSTGGVSEQYF
CDR3nt: TGTGCCAGTTCGACAGGGGGCGTTTCCGAGCAGTACTTC

j_gene: TRBJ2-7
abundance: -
v_gene: TRBV7-3
d_gene: -
CDR3aa: CASSSTVLDYEQYF
CDR3nt: TGTGCCAGCAGCTCGACAGTCCTCGACTACGAGCAGTACTTC